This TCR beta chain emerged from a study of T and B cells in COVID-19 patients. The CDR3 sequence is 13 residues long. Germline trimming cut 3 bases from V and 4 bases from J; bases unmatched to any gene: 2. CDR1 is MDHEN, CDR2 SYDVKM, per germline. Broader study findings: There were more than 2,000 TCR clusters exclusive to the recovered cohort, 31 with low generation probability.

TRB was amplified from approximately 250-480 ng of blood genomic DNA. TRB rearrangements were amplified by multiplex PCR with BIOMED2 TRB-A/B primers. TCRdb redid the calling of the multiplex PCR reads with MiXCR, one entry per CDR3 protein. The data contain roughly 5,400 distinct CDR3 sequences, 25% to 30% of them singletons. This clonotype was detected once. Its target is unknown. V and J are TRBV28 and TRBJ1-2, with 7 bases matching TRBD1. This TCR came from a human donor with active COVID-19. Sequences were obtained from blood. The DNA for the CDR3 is TGTGCCAGCAGTTTCGACAGGGTCTATGGCTACACCTTC. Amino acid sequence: CASSFDRVYGYTF.